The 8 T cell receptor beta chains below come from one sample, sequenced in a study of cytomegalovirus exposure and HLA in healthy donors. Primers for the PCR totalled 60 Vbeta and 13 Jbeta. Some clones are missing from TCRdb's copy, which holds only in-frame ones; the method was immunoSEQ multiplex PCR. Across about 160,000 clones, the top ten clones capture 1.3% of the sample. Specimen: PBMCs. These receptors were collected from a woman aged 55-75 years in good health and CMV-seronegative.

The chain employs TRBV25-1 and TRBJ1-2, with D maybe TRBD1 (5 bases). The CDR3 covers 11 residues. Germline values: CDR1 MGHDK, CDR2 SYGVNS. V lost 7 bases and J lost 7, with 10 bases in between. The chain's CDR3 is CASTRGGGYTF. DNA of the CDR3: TGTGCCAGCACCCGGGGGGGTGGCTACACCTTC.

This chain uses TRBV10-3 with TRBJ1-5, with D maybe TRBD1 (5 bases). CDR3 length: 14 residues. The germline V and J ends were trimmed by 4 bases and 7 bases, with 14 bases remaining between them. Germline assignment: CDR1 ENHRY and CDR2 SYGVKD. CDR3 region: CAISVGRGDQPQHF. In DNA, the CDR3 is TGTGCCATCAGTGTCGGGAGGGGCGACCAGCCCCAGCATTTT.

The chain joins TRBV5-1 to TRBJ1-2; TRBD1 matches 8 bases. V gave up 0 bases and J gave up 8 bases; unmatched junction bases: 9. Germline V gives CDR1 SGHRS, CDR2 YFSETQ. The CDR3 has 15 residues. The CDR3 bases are TGCGCCAGCAGCTTGGAGTTCCAGGGGGCAGGGGGCTACACCTTC. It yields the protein CASSLEFQGAGGYTF.

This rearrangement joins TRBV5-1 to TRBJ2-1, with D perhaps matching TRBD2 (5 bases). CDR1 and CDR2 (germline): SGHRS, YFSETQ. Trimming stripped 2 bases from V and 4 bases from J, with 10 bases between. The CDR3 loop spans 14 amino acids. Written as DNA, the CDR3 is TGCGCCAGCAGCTTTGGAGCGGAGTACAATGAGCAGTTCTTC. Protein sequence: CASSFGAEYNEQFF.

In DNA form, the CDR3 reads TGTGCCAGCTCGAGAGATAGCAATCAGCCCCAGCATTTT. Translation gives CASSRDSNQPQHF. The rearrangement uses TRBV2 and TRBJ1-5, with D hard to call. Germline-derived CDR1 and CDR2 are SNHLY and FYNNEI. The CDR3 extends over 13 amino acids. V lost 8 bases to trimming and J lost 0 bases, with 8 bases between them.

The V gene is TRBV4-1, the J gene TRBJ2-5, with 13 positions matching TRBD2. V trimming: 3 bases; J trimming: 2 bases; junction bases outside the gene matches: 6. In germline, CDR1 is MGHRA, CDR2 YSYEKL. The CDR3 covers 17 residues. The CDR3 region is CASSQGLAGRRQETQYF. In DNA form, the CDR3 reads TGCGCCAGCAGCCAGGGACTAGCGGGACGAAGGCAAGAGACCCAGTACTTC.

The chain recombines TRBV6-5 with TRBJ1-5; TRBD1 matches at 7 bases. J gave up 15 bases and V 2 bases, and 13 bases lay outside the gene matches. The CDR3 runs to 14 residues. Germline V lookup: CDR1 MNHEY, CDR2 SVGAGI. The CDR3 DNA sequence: TGTGCCAGCAGTTACAGGCAGGGGGTCCTCCTTTTGCATTTT. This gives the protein CASSYRQGVLLLHF.

The CDR3 coding sequence is TGTGCCAGCAGCCAAAGGACTAGCGGAGGGAGCTCCTACGAGCAGTACTTC. Translating gives CASSQRTSGGSSYEQYF. V usage is TRBV4-2 and J usage is TRBJ2-7, with 10 positions matching TRBD2. The J segment lost 0 bases and the V segment lost 2 bases, leaving 7 bases of the junction unmatched. Germline loops: CDR1 LGHNA, CDR2 YNFKEQ. This CDR3 is 17 amino acids long.